What follows are 25 T cell receptor beta chains derived from one specimen sequenced in a study of CD8 T cells in ankylosing spondylitis. Findings and limits, study-wide: There was a TCR beta motif, made of several highly homologous variants, that appeared characteristic of ankylosing spondylitis blood.

Antigens for these TCRs are unknown. Each CDR3 protein gets one entry after TCRdb re-called the 5' RACE reads with MiXCR. The sample lists 750,000 to 850,000 distinct CDR3 sequences; 12% were seen once. The source material was blood, either unsorted or a sorted T cell fraction (not recorded which). Receptors were obtained from a male donor with ankylosing spondylitis.

Ten or more counts support this clonotype. The chain carries TRBV12-3 or TRBV12-4 and TRBJ1-1; 7 bases match TRBD1. Unmatched junction bases numbered 3, after V lost 5 bases and J lost 0 bases. This CDR3 is built from 14 residues. CDR3 DNA: TGTGCCAGCAGTCAGACAGGGATGAACACTGAAGCTTTCTTT. Translating gives CASSQTGMNTEAFF.

This clonotype occurred many times. The chain is built from TRBV29-1 and TRBJ1-1; 8 bases map to TRBD1. Germline values: CDR1 SQVTM, CDR2 ANQGSEA. This CDR3 has 13 amino acids. Trimming took 6 bases from V and 4 from J; bases not matched to a gene: 7. The CDR3 spells CSVGPGGGTEAFF. Written as DNA, the CDR3 is TGCAGCGTGGGTCCAGGGGGCGGCACTGAAGCTTTCTTT. The variable domain in full, completed from reference TRBV29-1 and TRBJ1-1, reads SAVISQKPSRDICQRGTSLTIQCQVDSQVTMMFWYRQQPGQSLTLIATANQGSEATYESGFVIDKFPISRPNLTFSTLTVSNMSPEDSSIYLCSVGPGGGTEAFFGQGTRLTVV.

The chain recombines TRBV18 with TRBJ2-1, with D possibly TRBD2 on 6 matching bases. Looked up from germline, CDR1 is KGHSH and CDR2 is LQKENI. V was pared by 1 base and J by 0 bases, with 7 bases between. The CDR3 contains 15 residues. CDR3 in DNA: TGTGCCAGCTCACCACGGGGGGACTCCTACAATGAGCAGTTCTTC. Translated: CASSPRGDSYNEQFF.

V gene TRBV7-2 combines with J gene TRBJ2-2, with TRBD2 matching 10 bases. Trimming removed 5 bases from V and 5 bases from J; junction bases left unmatched: 5. Germline values: CDR1 SGHTA, CDR2 FQGNSA. The CDR3 totals 15 residues. Here the CDR3 reads CASSRSGRATGELFF. The CDR3 DNA reads as TGTGCCAGCAGCCGCAGCGGGAGGGCGACCGGGGAGCTGTTTTTT.

The chain links TRBV5-1 to TRBJ2-3; 7 positions match TRBD1. With V trimmed by 6 bases and J by 1 base, 5 bases remained unmatched. The CDR3 length is 14 residues. CDR1 SGHRS and CDR2 YFSETQ come from the germline V gene. CDR3 coding DNA: TGCGCCAGCAATTCCGGGACAGGCACAGATACGCAGTATTTT. Translation: CASNSGTGTDTQYF. The whole variable domain, remainder taken from reference TRBV5-1 and TRBJ2-3, is KAGVTQTPRYLIKTRGQQVTLSCSPISGHRSVSWYQQTPGQGLQFLFEYFSETQRNKGNFPGRFSGRQFSNSRSEMNVSTLELGDSALYLCASNSGTGTDTQYFGPGTRLTVL.

The chain recombines TRBV20-1 with TRBJ1-1; 11 positions agree with TRBD1. Losses at the gene ends were 0 bases for V and 4 bases for J; bases not matched to a gene: 10. Germline values: CDR1 DFQATT, CDR2 SNEGSKA (reference sequence). The CDR3 length is 17 residues. The DNA of the CDR3 is TGCAGTGCTAGAGACCGCCCGGGACAGGGGGGAGGCACTGAAGCTTTCTTT. Its translation is CSARDRPGQGGGTEAFF.

The rearrangement links TRBV5-4 to TRBJ2-1; 9 bases align to TRBD1. Germline-derived CDR1 and CDR2 are SGHNT and YYREEE (reference sequence). J was trimmed by 4 bases and V by 4 bases; bases with no gene match: 9. The length of the CDR3 is 16 residues. CDR3 DNA: TGTGCCAGCAGCGGTCCAGACAGGGGGTCTTACAATGAGCAGTTCTTC. The encoded protein is CASSGPDRGSYNEQFF.

The chain uses TRBV11-2 and TRBJ2-7; D remains ambiguous. The CDR3 sequence is 9 residues long. The germline V and J ends were trimmed by 2 bases and 10 bases, with 3 bases remaining between them. Germline V gene lookup returns CDR1 SGHAT and CDR2 FQNNGV. The CDR3 DNA follows: TGTGCCAGCAGCTTAACCCAGTACTTC. Its translation is CASSLTQYF.

There are a few counts of this clonotype. This chain joins TRBV18 and TRBJ2-1; 8 bases are a match to TRBD2. The germline V gene has CDR1 KGHSH and CDR2 LQKENI. V trimming: 0 bases; J trimming: 7 bases; junction bases outside the gene matches: 5. The CDR3 is 15 residues long. The CDR3 here is CASSPPGLASNEQFF. CDR3 bases: TGTGCCAGCTCACCACCAGGACTAGCATCTAATGAGCAGTTCTTC.

The sample holds many counts of this clonotype. The rearrangement links TRBV10-3 to TRBJ2-5; D gene uncertain. CDR1 is ENHRY and CDR2 is SYGVKD in the germline V gene. V dropped 8 bases and J dropped 1 base, with 11 bases sitting between them. The CDR3 loop spans 13 amino acids. The CDR3 sequence: CAIGRAAQETQYF. CDR3 nucleotides: TGTGCCATCGGAAGGGCAGCCCAAGAGACCCAGTACTTC.

In this sample, this clonotype turned up a few times. The V call is TRBV28, the J call TRBJ2-7, with a weak D call TRBD2 (5 bases). CDR1 is MDHEN and CDR2 is SYDVKM in the germline V gene. CDR3 length: 15 residues. The germline V and J ends were trimmed by 5 bases and 6 bases, with 20 bases remaining between them. The CDR3 sequence is CASSPGVSPQSEQYF. In nucleotides, the CDR3 is TGTGCCAGCAGTCCCGGGGTCTCCCCCCAGTCCGAGCAGTACTTC.

This clonotype occurred a few times. The J gene is TRBJ2-7, the V gene TRBV4-3; 9 nucleotides line up with TRBD1. This CDR3 spans 15 amino acids. Trimming at V came to 3 bases and at J to 4 bases, leaving 7 bases not matched to a gene. Germline V gene sequence: CDR1 LGHNA, CDR2 YSLEER. The CDR3 nucleotides are TGCGCCAGCAGCCACCGGACAGGGGCAACGTACGAGCAGTACTTC. Translated: CASSHRTGATYEQYF.

In this sample, this clonotype turned up a few times. This chain joins TRBV6-2 or TRBV6-3 and TRBJ1-2; D ambiguous. Between the trimmed V and J ends, which lost 2 bases and 1 base, there was a span of 5 bases. Germline V gene lookup returns CDR1 MNHEY and CDR2 SVGEGT. The CDR3 loop spans 13 amino acids. CDR3 loop: CASSYKINYGYTF. CDR3 DNA sequence: TGTGCCAGCAGTTACAAGATTAACTATGGCTACACCTTC.

This clonotype was observed a few times. The chain recombines TRBV20-1 with TRBJ2-1; no clear D gene. The V gene's germline CDR1 is DFQATT and CDR2 SNEGSKA (reference sequence). This CDR3 comprises 13 residues. Trimming stripped 0 bases from V and 9 bases from J, with 12 bases between. The DNA of the CDR3 is TGCAGTGCTAGAGATAGAGTAGGGTCTGAGCAGTTCTTC. Amino acid sequence: CSARDRVGSEQFF.

This rearrangement joins TRBV20-1 to TRBJ2-5; weak D call: TRBD2 (5 bases). Germline CDR1 DFQATT, CDR2 SNEGSKA (reference sequence). There are 12 residues in the CDR3. V lost 6 bases, J lost 5 bases, and 13 bases lay in between. Written as DNA, the CDR3 is TGCAGTGCCATGACTCGAGGGGAGACCCAGTACTTC. Its translation is CSAMTRGETQYF.

V and J are TRBV6-5 and TRBJ2-2; D is unclear. V gave up 7 bases and J gave up 7 bases, with 10 bases separating them. CDR1 is MNHEY, CDR2 SVGAGI, per germline. The CDR3 extends over 12 amino acids. The CDR3: CASTKSHGELFF. In DNA form, the CDR3 reads TGTGCCAGCACCAAGTCGCACGGGGAGCTGTTTTTT.

This clonotype was seen more than once but under ten times. The genes are TRBV20-1 and TRBJ2-3, with D unresolved. The CDR3 is made up of 13 amino acids. Deletions cut 3 bases from V and 4 bases from J, with 11 bases between. Germline assignment: CDR1 DFQATT and CDR2 SNEGSKA (reference sequence). The CDR3 DNA reads as TGCAGTGCTAGTTTAGGGAACCCAGATACGCAGTATTTT. This gives the protein CSASLGNPDTQYF.

The V and J genes are TRBV24-1 and TRBJ2-1, with 8 positions matching TRBD2. There are 15 residues in the CDR3. The J segment lost 5 bases and the V segment lost 9 bases, leaving 11 bases of the junction unmatched. CDR1 is KGHDR, CDR2 SFDVKD, per germline. CDR3 sequence (DNA): TGTGCCACCGGCGGAGCGGGAGTGACCCACAATGAGCAGTTCTTC. It translates to CATGGAGVTHNEQFF.

This clonotype was detected many times. Written as DNA, the CDR3 is TGCAGCGTTTGGACTAGCGGGGGCGGAGGCTACAATGAGCAGTTCTTC. It translates to CSVWTSGGGGYNEQFF. The chain couples TRBV29-1 to TRBJ2-1; 13 bases match TRBD2. After removal of 5 bases from V and 3 bases from J, the junction contained 7 bases not matched to a gene. Germline V gene lookup returns CDR1 SQVTM and CDR2 ANQGSEA. The CDR3 totals 16 residues.

V gene TRBV20-1 combines with J gene TRBJ2-4, with D perhaps matching TRBD2 (6 bases). Germline V CDR1 and CDR2: DFQATT, SNEGSKA (reference sequence). The CDR3 extends over 15 amino acids. Trimming removed 0 bases from V and 6 bases from J, with 15 bases in between. CDR3 loop: CSARDSGGSGNIQYF. The CDR3 DNA follows: TGCAGTGCTAGAGATAGTGGGGGGAGCGGAAACATTCAGTACTTC.

This clonotype was found many times. The CDR3 DNA follows: TGCAGTGCTGTATCGACTAGCAGGAAGACCCAGTACTTC. This codes for CSAVSTSRKTQYF. The chain recombines TRBV20-1 with TRBJ2-5, with 7 positions matching TRBD2. This CDR3 is built from 13 residues. The trim removed 5 bases at V and 6 bases at J, leaving 9 bases unmatched. Germline V CDR1 and CDR2: DFQATT, SNEGSKA (reference sequence).

This clonotype showed up many times. This chain joins TRBV12-3 or TRBV12-4 and TRBJ2-2; D ambiguous. The V gene lost 2 bases and the J gene lost 6 bases, with 7 bases spanning the gap. The CDR3 is 13 residues long. The CDR3 is CASSLRHSGELFF. The DNA of the CDR3 is TGTGCCAGCAGTTTAAGGCATTCCGGGGAGCTGTTTTTT.

This clonotype was picked up a small number of times. This chain uses TRBV11-2 with TRBJ2-7; D might be TRBD1 or TRBD2, each matching 5 bases. The germline V and J ends were trimmed by 5 bases and 5 bases, with 16 bases remaining between them. Germline CDR1 reads SGHAT; CDR2 reads FQNNGV. CDR3 length equals 14 residues. This chain's CDR3 is CASSHGTVRDEQYF. DNA for the CDR3: TGTGCCAGCAGCCATGGGACGGTCAGGGACGAGCAGTACTTC.

The chain employs TRBV30 and TRBJ2-1; D tentatively reads TRBD1 or TRBD2 (5 bases each). CDR1 is GTSNPN, CDR2 SVGIG, per germline (reference sequence). V lost 0 bases and J lost 5, with 14 bases in between. The length of the CDR3 is 15 residues. The CDR3 region is CAWSVRGPSHNEQFF. DNA of the CDR3: TGTGCCTGGAGTGTACGGGGCCCGTCCCACAATGAGCAGTTCTTC.

This clonotype was counted many times. At one boundary the junction diverges from the germline segment, which might be a read error. J is TRBJ1-3 and V is TRBV29-1; tentatively, D is TRBD1 (6 bases). Looked up from germline, CDR1 is SQVTM and CDR2 is ANQGSEA. The CDR3 has 14 residues. CDR3 in amino acids: CSVDQGGRGDTIYF. The CDR3 DNA is TGCAGCGTTGATCAAGGGGGGCGTGGAGACACCATATATTTT.